This T cell receptor beta chain originates from a study of T cell changes during pregnancy in multiple sclerosis. CDR3 length equals 15 residues. V lost 2 bases, J lost 4 bases, and 4 bases stayed unmatched. Germline CDR1 and CDR2: SEHNR and FQNEAQ (reference sequence). Assay: immunoSEQ multiplex PCR; the TCRdb copy retains only in-frame clones and omits some. The profile covers tens of thousands of clones, with around nine tenths appearing a single time and less than 0.4% taken by the ten largest. The source is a female donor with multiple sclerosis, enrolled in a pregnancy study. The chain has TRBV7-9 and TRBJ2-1; the match to TRBD2 covers 8 bases. The material was CD4+ T cells from peripheral blood mononuclear cells, obtained before pregnancy. The CDR3 nucleotides are TGTGCCAGCAGCTTACCCGGGAGGGCTTACAATGAGCAGTTCTTC. Amino acids: CASSLPGRAYNEQFF.